This TCR beta chain was recovered during a study of T cell repertoires in cytomegalovirus infection. The overall study: TCR beta signatures that were public indicated CMV infection and matching HLA type.

Findings and limits, study-wide: In two of eight donors, the top clonotype was HLA-C-restricted CMV-specific. Summed public TCR beta family frequency identified CMV carriers bearing the relevant HLA.

Each CDR3 protein is one row after TCRdb ran MiXCR on the reads. The data show about 110,000 distinct CDR3 sequences, 10% seen once. V was trimmed by 1 base and J by 5 bases, leaving 14 bases between them. The CDR3 runs to 15 residues. Germline-derived CDR1 and CDR2 are MGHRA and YSYEKL. This clonotype showed up just a few times. Its antigen is unknown. V and J are TRBV4-1 and TRBJ2-5; D ambiguous. The sequence came from a human donor in good health (CMV status not recorded). Some clones in this sample may be carry-over from other donors' samples. The sample consisted of PBMCs, sequenced either directly or after in vitro stimulation (not recorded which). CDR3 nucleotides: TGCGCCAGCAGCCAAGTGGTGACCGGATTGGAGACCCAGTACTTC. Translated, it gives CASSQVVTGLETQYF.